The clone carrying this T cell receptor beta chain was recorded at least ten times. The data were taken from a study of kidney transplant recipient with SARS-CoV-2 infection. The CDR3 is made up of 13 amino acids. Looked up from germline, CDR1 is MNHNS and CDR2 is SASEGT. With 5 bases removed from V and 3 bases from J, the gap between germline ends came to 11 bases. TCRdb re-called the reads through MiXCR, storing one row per CDR3 protein. The table has some 220,000 distinct CDR3 sequences, 29% seen once. This specimen consisted of a blood sample, obtained at baseline and on day 111 from a kidney transplant recipient. The source is a male patient between 25 and 39 years old who had COVID-19 and was a kidney transplant recipient. Some T cells may be transferred from the graft donor. The chain links TRBV6-1 to TRBJ2-7; D is possibly TRBD1 (6 bases). The CDR3 loop is CASSRTVDYEQYF. In DNA form, the CDR3 reads TGTGCCAGCAGTCGGACAGTAGACTACGAGCAGTACTTC.